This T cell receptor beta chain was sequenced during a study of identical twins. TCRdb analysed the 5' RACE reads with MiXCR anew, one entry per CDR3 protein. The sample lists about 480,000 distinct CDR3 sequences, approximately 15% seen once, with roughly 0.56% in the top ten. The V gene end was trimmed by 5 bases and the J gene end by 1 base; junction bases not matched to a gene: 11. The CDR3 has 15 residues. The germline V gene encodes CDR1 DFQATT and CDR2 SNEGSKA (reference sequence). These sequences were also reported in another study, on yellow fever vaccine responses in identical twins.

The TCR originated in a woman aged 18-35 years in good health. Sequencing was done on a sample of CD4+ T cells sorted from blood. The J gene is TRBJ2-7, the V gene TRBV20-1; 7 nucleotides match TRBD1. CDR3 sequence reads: CSAPGQASLSYEQYF. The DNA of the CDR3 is TGCAGTGCTCCCGGACAGGCGAGCTTATCCTACGAGCAGTACTTC.